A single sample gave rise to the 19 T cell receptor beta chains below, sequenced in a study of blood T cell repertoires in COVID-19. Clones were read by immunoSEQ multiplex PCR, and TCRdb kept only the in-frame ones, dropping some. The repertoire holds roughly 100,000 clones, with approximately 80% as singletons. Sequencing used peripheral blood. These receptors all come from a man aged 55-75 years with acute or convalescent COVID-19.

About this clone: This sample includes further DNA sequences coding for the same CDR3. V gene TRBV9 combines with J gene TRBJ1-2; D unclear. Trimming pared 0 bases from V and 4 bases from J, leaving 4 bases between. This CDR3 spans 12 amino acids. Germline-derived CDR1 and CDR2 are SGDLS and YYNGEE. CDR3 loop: CASSVAGYGYTF. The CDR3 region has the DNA TGTGCCAGCAGCGTAGCAGGCTATGGCTACACCTTC.

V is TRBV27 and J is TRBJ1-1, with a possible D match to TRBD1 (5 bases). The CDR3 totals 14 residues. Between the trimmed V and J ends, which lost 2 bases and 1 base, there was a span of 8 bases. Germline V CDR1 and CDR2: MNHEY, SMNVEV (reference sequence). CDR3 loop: CASSLNGQNTEAFF. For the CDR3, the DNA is TGTGCCAGCAGTTTAAACGGACAGAACACTGAAGCTTTCTTT.

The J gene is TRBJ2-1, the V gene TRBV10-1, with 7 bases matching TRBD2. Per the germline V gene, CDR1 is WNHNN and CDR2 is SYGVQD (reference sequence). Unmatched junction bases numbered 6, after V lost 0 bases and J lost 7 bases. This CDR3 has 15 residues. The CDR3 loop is CASSESVGLQNEQFF. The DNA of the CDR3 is TGCGCCAGCAGTGAGTCAGTGGGACTACAGAATGAGCAGTTCTTC.

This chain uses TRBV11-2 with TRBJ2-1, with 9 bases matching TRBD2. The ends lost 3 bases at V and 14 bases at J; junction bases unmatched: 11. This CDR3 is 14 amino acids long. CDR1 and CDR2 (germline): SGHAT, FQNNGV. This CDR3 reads CASSFTGSGSGEFF. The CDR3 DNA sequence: TGTGCCAGCAGCTTTACGGGTAGCGGGAGTGGTGAGTTCTTC. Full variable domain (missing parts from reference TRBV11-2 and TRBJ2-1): EAGVAQSPRYKIIEKRQSVAFWCNPISGHATLYWYQQILGQGPKLLIQFQNNGVVDDSQLPKDRFSAERLKGVDSTLKIQPAKLEDSAVYLCASSFTGSGSGEFFGPGTRLTVL.

As DNA, the CDR3 is TGCGCCAGCAGCTTGGCCGCGGCAGGGGCAGGAGCTTTCTTT. Protein product: CASSLAAAGAGAFF. The rearrangement joins TRBV5-1 to TRBJ1-1; TRBD1 is a possible D gene (6 bases). The CDR3 spans 14 residues. In germline, CDR1 is SGHRS, CDR2 YFSETQ. V was cut by 0 bases and J by 10 bases, with 16 bases left in between.

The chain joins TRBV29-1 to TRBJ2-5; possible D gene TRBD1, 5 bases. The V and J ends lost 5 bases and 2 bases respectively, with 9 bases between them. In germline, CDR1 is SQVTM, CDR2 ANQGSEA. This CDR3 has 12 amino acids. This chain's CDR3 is CSVTQGQETQYF. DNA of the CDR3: TGCAGCGTTACCCAGGGTCAAGAGACCCAGTACTTC.

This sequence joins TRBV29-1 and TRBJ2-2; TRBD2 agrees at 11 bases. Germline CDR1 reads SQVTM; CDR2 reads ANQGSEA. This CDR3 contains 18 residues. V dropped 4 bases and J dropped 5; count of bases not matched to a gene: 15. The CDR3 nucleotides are TGCAGCGTTGGGCGTCCGGGACTAGCGGAGGCCCAGACCGGGGAGCTGTTTTTT. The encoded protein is CSVGRPGLAEAQTGELFF.

CDR3 amino acids: CASSRHRVQETQYF. CDR3 DNA: TGTGCCAGCAGCCGCCACAGGGTCCAAGAGACCCAGTACTTC. The genes are TRBV3-1 (or the pseudogene TRBV3-2) and TRBJ2-5; possibly TRBD1 for D (6 bases). The CDR3 spans 14 residues. V lost 4 bases and J 1 base, leaving 10 bases between the germline ends. CDR1 is LGHDT and CDR2 is YNNKEL in the germline V gene (reference sequence).

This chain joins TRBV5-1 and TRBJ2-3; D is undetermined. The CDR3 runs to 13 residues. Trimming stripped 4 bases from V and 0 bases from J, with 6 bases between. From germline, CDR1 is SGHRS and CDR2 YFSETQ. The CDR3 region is CASSIYSTDTQYF. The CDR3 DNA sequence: TGCGCCAGCAGCATATATAGCACAGATACGCAGTATTTT.

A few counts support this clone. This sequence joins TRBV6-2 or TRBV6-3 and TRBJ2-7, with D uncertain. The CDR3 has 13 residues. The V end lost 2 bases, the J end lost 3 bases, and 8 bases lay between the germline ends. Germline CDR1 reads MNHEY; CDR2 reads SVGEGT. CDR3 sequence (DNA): TGTGCCAGCAGTTACGGCCCCAACTACGAGCAGTACGTC. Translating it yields CASSYGPNYEQYV.

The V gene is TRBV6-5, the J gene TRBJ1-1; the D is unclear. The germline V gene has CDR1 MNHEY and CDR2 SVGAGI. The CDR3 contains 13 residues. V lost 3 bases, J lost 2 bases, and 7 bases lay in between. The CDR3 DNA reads TGTGCCAGCAGTTATAGGACTAACACTGAAGCTTTCTTT. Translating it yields CASSYRTNTEAFF.

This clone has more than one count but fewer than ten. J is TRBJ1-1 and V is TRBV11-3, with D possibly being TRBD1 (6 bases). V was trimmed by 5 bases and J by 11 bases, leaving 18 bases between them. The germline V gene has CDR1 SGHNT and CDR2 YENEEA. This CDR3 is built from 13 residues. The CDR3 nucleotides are TGTGCCAGCAGCCGAGGGGGACATACGGTGGCTTTCTTT. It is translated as CASSRGGHTVAFF.

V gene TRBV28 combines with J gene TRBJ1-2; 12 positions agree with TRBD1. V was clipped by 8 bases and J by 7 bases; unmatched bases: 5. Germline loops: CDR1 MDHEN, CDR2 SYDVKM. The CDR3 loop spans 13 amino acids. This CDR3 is CASAGTGGAGYTF. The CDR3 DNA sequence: TGTGCCAGCGCCGGGACAGGGGGCGCTGGCTACACCTTC.

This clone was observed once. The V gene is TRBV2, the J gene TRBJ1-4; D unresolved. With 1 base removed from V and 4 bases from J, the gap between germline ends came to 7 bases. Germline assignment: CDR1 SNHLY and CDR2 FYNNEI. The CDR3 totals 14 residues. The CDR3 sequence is CASSEGGINEKLFF. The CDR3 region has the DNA TGTGCCAGCAGTGAAGGAGGGATTAATGAAAAACTGTTTTTT.

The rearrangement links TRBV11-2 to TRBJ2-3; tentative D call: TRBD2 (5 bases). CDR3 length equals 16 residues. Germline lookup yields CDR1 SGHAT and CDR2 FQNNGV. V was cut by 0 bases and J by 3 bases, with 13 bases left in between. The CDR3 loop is CASSLDRGSGTDTQYF. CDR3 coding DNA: TGTGCCAGCAGCTTAGATCGTGGGAGTGGAACAGATACGCAGTATTTT.

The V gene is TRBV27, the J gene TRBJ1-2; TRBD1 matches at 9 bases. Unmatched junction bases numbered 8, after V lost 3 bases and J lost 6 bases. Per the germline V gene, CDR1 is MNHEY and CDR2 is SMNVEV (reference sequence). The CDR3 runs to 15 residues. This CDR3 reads CASSFGTGPSHGYTF. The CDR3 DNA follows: TGTGCCAGCAGTTTCGGGACAGGGCCATCCCATGGCTACACCTTC.

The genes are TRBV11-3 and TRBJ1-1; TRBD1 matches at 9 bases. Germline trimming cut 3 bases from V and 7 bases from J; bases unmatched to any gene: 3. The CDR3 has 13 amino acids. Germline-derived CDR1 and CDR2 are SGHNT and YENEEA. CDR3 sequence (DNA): TGTGCCAGCAGCTTGGGACAGGGAGGTGAAGCTTTCTTT. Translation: CASSLGQGGEAFF.

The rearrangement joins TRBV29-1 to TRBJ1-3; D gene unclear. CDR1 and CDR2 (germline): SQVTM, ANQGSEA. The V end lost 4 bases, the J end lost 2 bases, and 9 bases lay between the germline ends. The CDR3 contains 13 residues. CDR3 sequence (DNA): TGCAGCGTTGCCGCACGAGCTGGAAACACCATATATTTT. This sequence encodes CSVAARAGNTIYF.

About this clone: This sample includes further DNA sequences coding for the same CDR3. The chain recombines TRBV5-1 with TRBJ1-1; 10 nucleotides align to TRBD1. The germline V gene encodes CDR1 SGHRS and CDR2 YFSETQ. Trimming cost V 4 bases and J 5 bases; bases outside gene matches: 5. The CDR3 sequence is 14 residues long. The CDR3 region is CASSAGQGGTEAFF. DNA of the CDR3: TGCGCCAGCAGCGCTGGACAGGGGGGGACTGAAGCTTTCTTT.